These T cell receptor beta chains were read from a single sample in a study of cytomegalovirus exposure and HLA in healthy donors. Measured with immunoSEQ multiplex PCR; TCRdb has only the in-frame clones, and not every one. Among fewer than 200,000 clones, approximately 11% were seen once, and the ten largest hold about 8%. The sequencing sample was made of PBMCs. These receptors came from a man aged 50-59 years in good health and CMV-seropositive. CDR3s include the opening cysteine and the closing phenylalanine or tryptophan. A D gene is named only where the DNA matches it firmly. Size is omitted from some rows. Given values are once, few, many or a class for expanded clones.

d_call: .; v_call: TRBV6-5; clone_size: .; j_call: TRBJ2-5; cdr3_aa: CASSYRGETQYF; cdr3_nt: TGTGCCAGCAGTTACAGGGGAGAGACCCAGTACTTC
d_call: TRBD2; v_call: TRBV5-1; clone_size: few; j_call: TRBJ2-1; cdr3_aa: CASSWTSVSVYANSYNEQFF; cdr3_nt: TGCGCCAGCAGCTGGACTAGTGTTTCTGTCTACGCTAACTCCTACAATGAGCAGTTCTTC
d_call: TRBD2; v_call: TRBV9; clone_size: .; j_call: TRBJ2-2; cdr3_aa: CASSVVAGDTGELFF; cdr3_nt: TGTGCCAGCAGCGTAGTAGCGGGGGACACCGGGGAGCTGTTTTTT
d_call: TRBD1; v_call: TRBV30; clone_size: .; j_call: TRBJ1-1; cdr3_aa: CAWSSDRGTEAFF; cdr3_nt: TGTGCCTGGAGCTCCGACAGGGGCACTGAAGCTTTCTTT
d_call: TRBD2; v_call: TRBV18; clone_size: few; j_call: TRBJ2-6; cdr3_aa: CASSPQQRGGSSGANVLTF; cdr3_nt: TGTGCCAGCTCACCACAGCAGCGGGGGGGATCCTCTGGGGCCAACGTCCTGACTTTC
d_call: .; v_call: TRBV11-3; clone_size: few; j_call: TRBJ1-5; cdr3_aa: CASSRSGHDNQPQHF; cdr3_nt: TGTGCCAGCAGCAGATCGGGACACGATAATCAGCCCCAGCATTTT
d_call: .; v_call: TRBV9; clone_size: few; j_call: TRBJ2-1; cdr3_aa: CASSVIGLTGSEQFF; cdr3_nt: TGTGCCAGCAGCGTAATAGGACTAACCGGTAGTGAGCAGTTCTTC
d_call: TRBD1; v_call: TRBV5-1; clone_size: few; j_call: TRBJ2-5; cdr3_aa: CASSTGTGPQETQYF; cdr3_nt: TGCGCCAGCAGCACCGGGACAGGGCCTCAAGAGACCCAGTACTTC
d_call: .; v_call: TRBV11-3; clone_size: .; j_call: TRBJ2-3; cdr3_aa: CASSLEGGPTDTQYF; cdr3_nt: TGTGCCAGCAGCTTAGAGGGGGGGCCCACAGATACGCAGTATTTT
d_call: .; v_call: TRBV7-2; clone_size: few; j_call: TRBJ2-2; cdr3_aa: CASSLDGLPNTGELFF; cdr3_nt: TGTGCCAGCAGCTTAGATGGACTCCCCAACACCGGGGAGCTGTTTTTT
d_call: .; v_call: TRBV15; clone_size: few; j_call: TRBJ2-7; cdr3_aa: CATSRAEHEQYF; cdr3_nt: TGTGCCACCAGCAGAGCCGAGCACGAGCAGTACTTC
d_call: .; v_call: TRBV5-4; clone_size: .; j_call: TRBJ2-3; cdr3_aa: CASSFIGGAWGTDTQYF; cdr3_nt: TGTGCCAGCAGCTTTATTGGCGGGGCCTGGGGAACAGATACGCAGTATTTT
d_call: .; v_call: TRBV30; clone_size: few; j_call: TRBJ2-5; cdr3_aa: CAWSEGPPQETQYF; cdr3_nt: TGTGCCTGGAGTGAGGGGCCACCCCAAGAGACCCAGTACTTC
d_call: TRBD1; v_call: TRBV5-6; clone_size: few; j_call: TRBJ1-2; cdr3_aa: CASSLGDRGGYTF; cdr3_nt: TGTGCCAGCAGCTTGGGGGACAGGGGTGGCTACACCTTC
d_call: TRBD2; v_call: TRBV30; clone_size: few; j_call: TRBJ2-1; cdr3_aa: CAWSVLAGPYNEQFF; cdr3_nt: TGTGCCTGGAGTGTACTAGCGGGGCCCTACAATGAGCAGTTCTTC
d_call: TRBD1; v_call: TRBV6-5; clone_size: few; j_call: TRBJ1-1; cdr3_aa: CASSHRGSGAFF; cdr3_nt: TGTGCCAGCAGCCACAGGGGTTCCGGAGCTTTCTTT
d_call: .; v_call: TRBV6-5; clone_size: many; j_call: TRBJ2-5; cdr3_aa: CASSYPQETQYF; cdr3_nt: TGTGCCAGCAGTTACCCGCAAGAGACCCAGTACTTC
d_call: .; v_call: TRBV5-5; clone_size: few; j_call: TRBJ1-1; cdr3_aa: CASSGGQLNTEAFF; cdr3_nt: TGTGCCAGCAGCGGTGGGCAGTTGAACACTGAAGCTTTCTTT
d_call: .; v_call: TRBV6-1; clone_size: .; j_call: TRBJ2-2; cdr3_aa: CASSEARPHTGELFF; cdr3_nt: TGTGCCAGCAGTGAAGCGCGGCCCCACACCGGGGAGCTGTTTTTT
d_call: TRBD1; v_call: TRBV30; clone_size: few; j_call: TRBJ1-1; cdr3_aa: CAWSRQGNTEAFF; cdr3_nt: TGTGCCTGGTCCCGACAGGGTAACACTGAAGCTTTCTTT
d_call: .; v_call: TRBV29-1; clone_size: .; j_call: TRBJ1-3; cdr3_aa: CSVIGGFSGNTIYF; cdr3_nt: TGCAGCGTTATAGGCGGATTCTCTGGAAACACCATATATTTT
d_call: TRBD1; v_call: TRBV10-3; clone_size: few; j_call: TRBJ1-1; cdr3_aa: CAISGTAKSTEAFF; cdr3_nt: TGTGCCATCAGCGGGACAGCCAAGAGCACTGAAGCTTTCTTT
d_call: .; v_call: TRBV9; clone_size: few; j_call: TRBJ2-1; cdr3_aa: CASAQAPPGQQFF; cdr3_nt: TGTGCCAGCGCCCAGGCCCCCCCCGGACAACAATTCTTC
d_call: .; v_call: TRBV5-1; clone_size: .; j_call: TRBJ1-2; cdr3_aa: CASSDQGNYGYTF; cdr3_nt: TGCGCCAGCAGCGATCAGGGGAACTATGGCTACACCTTC
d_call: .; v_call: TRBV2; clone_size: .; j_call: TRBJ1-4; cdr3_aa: CASSRRGRGEKLFF; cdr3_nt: TGTGCCAGCAGTCGTAGGGGGAGGGGTGAAAAACTGTTTTTT
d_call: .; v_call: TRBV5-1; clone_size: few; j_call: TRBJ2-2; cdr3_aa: CASSSTVPSGELFF; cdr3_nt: TGCGCCAGCAGCTCGACTGTTCCCTCCGGGGAGCTGTTTTTT
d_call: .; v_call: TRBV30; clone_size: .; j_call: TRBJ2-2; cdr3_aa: CAWIPTFTGELFF; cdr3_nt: TGTGCCTGGATCCCTACCTTCACCGGGGAGCTGTTTTTT
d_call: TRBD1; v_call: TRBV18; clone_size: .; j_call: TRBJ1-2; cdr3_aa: CASSPETGAQGGYTF; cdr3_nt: TGTGCCAGCTCACCGGAAACAGGGGCTCAAGGTGGCTACACCTTC
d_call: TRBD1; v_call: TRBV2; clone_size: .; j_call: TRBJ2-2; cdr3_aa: CASSASGQGTGELFF; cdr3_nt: TGTGCCAGCAGTGCAAGCGGACAGGGAACCGGGGAGCTGTTTTTT
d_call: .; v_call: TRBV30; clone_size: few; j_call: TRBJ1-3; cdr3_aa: CAWSVPGQGNTIYF; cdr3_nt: TGTGCCTGGAGTGTACCTGGGCAAGGAAACACCATATATTTT
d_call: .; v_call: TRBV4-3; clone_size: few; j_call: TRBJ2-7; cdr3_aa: CASSRTIGGAGSYEQYF; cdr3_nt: TGCGCCAGCAGCCGCACAATTGGGGGGGCAGGTTCCTACGAGCAGTACTTC
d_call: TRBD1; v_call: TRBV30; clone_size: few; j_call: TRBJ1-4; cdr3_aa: CAWRPGDSPNEKLFF; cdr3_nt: TGTGCCTGGCGACCCGGGGACAGTCCAAATGAAAAACTGTTTTTT
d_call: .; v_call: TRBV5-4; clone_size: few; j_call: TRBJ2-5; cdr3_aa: CASSSRQEYQETQYF; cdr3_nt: TGTGCCAGCAGCTCCCGACAGGAGTACCAAGAGACCCAGTACTTC
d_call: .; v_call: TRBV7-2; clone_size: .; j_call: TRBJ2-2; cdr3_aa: CASRKVGSAGELFF; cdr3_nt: TGTGCCAGCAGAAAGGTGGGGAGTGCCGGGGAGCTGTTTTTT
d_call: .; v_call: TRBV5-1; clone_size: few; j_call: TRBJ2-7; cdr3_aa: CASGAPGFDEQYF; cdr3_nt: TGCGCCAGCGGCGCCCCGGGGTTCGACGAGCAGTACTTC
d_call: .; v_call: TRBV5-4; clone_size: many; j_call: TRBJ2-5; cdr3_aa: CASSFPIPGLKETQYF; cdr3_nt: TGTGCCAGCAGCTTCCCAATACCGGGACTCAAAGAGACCCAGTACTTC
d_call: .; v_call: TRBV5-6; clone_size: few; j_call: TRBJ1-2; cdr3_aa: CASSLVGTSLQRGYTF; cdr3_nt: TGTGCCAGCAGCTTGGTGGGGACTTCCCTTCAACGGGGCTACACCTTC
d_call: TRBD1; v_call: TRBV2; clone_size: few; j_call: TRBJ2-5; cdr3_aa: CASSEEGAGQETQYF; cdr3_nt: TGTGCCAGCAGTGAAGAGGGGGCGGGCCAAGAGACCCAGTACTTC
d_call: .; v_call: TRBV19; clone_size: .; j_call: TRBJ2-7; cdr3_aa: CASSFGQPYYEQYF; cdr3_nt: TGTGCCAGTAGTTTCGGACAGCCATACTACGAGCAGTACTTC
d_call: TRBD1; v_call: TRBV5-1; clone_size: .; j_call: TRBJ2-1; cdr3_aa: CASSLGQDNEQFF; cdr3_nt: TGCGCCAGCAGCCTGGGACAGGATAATGAGCAGTTCTTC
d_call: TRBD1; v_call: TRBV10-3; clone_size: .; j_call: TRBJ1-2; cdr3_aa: CAISERGQGENYGYTF; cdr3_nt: TGTGCCATCAGTGAGAGGGGCCAGGGGGAAAACTATGGCTACACCTTC
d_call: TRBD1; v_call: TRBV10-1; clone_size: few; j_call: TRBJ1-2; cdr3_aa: CASSESGPGGSGYTF; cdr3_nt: TGCGCCAGCAGTGAGTCAGGTCCAGGGGGCTCTGGCTACACCTTC
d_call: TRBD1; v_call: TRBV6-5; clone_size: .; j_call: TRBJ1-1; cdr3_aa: CASRRTGMNTEAFF; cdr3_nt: TGTGCCAGCAGAAGGACAGGGATGAACACTGAAGCTTTCTTT
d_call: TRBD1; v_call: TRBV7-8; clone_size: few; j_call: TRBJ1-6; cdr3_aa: CASSSIQGVNSPLHF; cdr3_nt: TGTGCCAGCAGCTCGATTCAGGGGGTAAATTCACCCCTCCACTTT
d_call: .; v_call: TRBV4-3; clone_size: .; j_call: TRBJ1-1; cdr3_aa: CASSQGFEEGGTEAFF; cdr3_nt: TGCGCCAGCAGCCAAGGGTTTGAGGAGGGAGGCACTGAAGCTTTCTTT
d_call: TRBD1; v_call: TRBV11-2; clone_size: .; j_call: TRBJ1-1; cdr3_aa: CASSLFTGQSTEAFF; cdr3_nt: TGTGCCAGCAGCTTATTCACGGGACAGAGCACTGAAGCTTTCTTT